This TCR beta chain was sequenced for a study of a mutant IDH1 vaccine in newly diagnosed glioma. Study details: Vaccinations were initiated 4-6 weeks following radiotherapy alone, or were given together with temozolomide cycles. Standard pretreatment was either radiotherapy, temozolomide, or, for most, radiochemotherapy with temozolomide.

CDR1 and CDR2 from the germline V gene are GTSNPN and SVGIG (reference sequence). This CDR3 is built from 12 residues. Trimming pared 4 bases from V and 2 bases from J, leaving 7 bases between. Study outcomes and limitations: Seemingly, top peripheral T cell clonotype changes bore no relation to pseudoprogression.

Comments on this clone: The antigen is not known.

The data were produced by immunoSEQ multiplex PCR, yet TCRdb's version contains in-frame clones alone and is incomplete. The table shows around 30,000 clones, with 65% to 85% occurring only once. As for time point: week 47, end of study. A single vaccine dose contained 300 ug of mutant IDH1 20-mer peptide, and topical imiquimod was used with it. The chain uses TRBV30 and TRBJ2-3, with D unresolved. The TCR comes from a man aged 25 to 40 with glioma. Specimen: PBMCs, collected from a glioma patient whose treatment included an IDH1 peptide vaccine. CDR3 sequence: CAWTGSTDTQYF. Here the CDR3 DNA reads TGTGCCTGGACAGGATCCACAGATACGCAGTATTTT.